Following are 17 T cell receptor beta chains from one sample sequenced in a study of T cell responses to AZD1222 COVID-19 vaccine. Some clones are missing from TCRdb's copy, which holds only in-frame ones; the method was immunoSEQ multiplex PCR. The sample carries tens of thousands of clones, about 94% recorded once. The specimen was peripheral blood, collected 28 days after the second AZD1222 dose. The receptors shown here come from an adult who received the AZD1222 COVID-19 vaccine.

The chain carries TRBV2 and TRBJ1-1; D is unclear. The CDR3 runs to 14 residues. Looked up from germline, CDR1 is SNHLY and CDR2 is FYNNEI. Trimming shortened V by 6 bases and J by 2 bases, and 13 bases separated the two germline ends. The CDR3 region has the DNA TGTGCCAGCAGGCCGAGGGAGGGAAACACTGAAGCTTTCTTT. Translating gives CASRPREGNTEAFF.

The rearrangement links TRBV11-2 to TRBJ2-1; no clear D. Per germline, CDR1 SGHAT and CDR2 FQNNGV. The CDR3 has 11 residues. V was cut by 10 bases and J by 3 bases, with 7 bases left in between. The CDR3 loop is CATTLYNEQFF. Written as DNA, the CDR3 is TGTGCCACCACCCTCTACAATGAGCAGTTCTTC.

This chain joins TRBV7-3 and TRBJ2-7; D is tentatively TRBD1 or TRBD2 (5 bases each). The V end was cut by 2 bases, the J end by 6 bases, with 11 bases between. This CDR3 has 13 amino acids. CDR1 is SGHTA and CDR2 is FQGTGA in the germline V gene. CDR3 protein: CASSLGRGAEQYF. CDR3 nucleotide sequence: TGTGCCAGCAGCTTAGGTCGAGGGGCCGAGCAGTACTTC. Drawing the rest from reference TRBV7-3 and TRBJ2-7, the complete variable domain is GAGVSQTPSNKVTEKGKYVELRCDPISGHTALYWYRQSLGQGPEFLIYFQGTGAADDSGLPNDRFFAVRPEGSVSTLKIQRTERGDSAVYLCASSLGRGAEQYFGPGTRLTVT.

A few counts support this clone. The chain carries TRBV28 and TRBJ1-5, with D uncertain. Germline V CDR1 and CDR2: MDHEN, SYDVKM. CDR3 length: 13 amino acids. V gave up 2 bases and J gave up 7 bases, with 9 bases separating them. This CDR3 is CASSLQVYQPQHF. The CDR3 nucleotides are TGTGCCAGCAGTTTACAGGTCTACCAGCCCCAGCATTTT.

This chain links TRBV28 with TRBJ2-3; D possibly corresponds to TRBD1 (6 bases). Trimming stripped 1 base from V and 5 bases from J, with 16 bases between. This CDR3 contains 16 residues. The germline V gene has CDR1 MDHEN and CDR2 SYDVKM. The chain's CDR3 is CASSLFAGAPGDTQYF. As DNA, the CDR3 is TGTGCCAGCAGTTTATTTGCAGGGGCCCCAGGAGATACGCAGTATTTT.

The table lists this clone with a count of one. J is TRBJ1-2 and V is TRBV20-1; no clear D gene. From germline, CDR1 is DFQATT and CDR2 SNEGSKA (reference sequence). The V end lost 3 bases, the J end lost 8 bases, and 16 bases lay between the germline ends. CDR3 length: 13 amino acids. The CDR3 nucleotides are TGCAGTGCTAGTTCGCCCGGATCGAGGGGCTACACCTTC. This sequence encodes CSASSPGSRGYTF.

CDR3 protein: CASSHGAGAGNTIYF. CDR3 DNA sequence: TGTGCCAGCAGTCATGGTGCTGGGGCTGGAAACACCATATATTTT. The rearrangement uses TRBV28 and TRBJ1-3; D gene unclear. V gave up 5 bases and J gave up 2 bases, with 13 bases separating them. The CDR3 has 15 amino acids. The V gene's germline CDR1 is MDHEN and CDR2 SYDVKM.

The chain links TRBV6-2 or TRBV6-3 to TRBJ1-5; no clear D gene. The length of the CDR3 is 16 residues. The V end was cut by 0 bases, the J end by 3 bases, with 12 bases between. CDR1 is MNHEY and CDR2 is SVGEGT in the germline V gene. CDR3 DNA: TGTGCCAGCAGTTACTCTTTCGGGCAGCTCAATCAGCCCCAGCATTTT. It encodes CASSYSFGQLNQPQHF.

The gene calls are TRBV5-6 and TRBJ1-2, with 7 nucleotides matching TRBD1. The CDR3 has 13 amino acids. V gave up 3 bases and J gave up 2 bases; unmatched junction bases: 1. Germline V gives CDR1 SGHDT, CDR2 YYEEEE. The CDR3 here is CASSSTGNYGYTF. The DNA of the CDR3 is TGTGCCAGCAGCTCGACAGGGAACTATGGCTACACCTTC.

The chain uses TRBV6-5 and TRBJ2-3; 10 bases are a match to TRBD2. V lost 6 bases to trimming and J lost 4 bases; unmatched junction nucleotides: 7. The CDR3 contains 15 residues. Germline lookup yields CDR1 MNHEY and CDR2 SVGAGI. CDR3 in amino acids: CASSRSGGASDTQYF. CDR3 nucleotides: TGTGCCAGCAGCCGAAGCGGGGGGGCGTCAGATACGCAGTATTTT.

The gene calls are TRBV7-6 and TRBJ2-7, with TRBD2 matching over 8 bases. The CDR3 totals 17 residues. Trimming at V came to 5 bases and at J to 3 bases, leaving 15 bases not matched to a gene. Germline V gene lookup returns CDR1 SGHVS and CDR2 FNYEAQ. CDR3 residues: CASSPNPAGGGFYEQYF. The CDR3 DNA reads TGTGCCAGCAGCCCGAATCCGGCGGGGGGCGGCTTCTACGAGCAGTACTTC.

The chain employs TRBV18 and TRBJ1-1, with D possibly being TRBD1 (5 bases). The length of the CDR3 is 14 residues. V lost 6 bases and J lost 7, with 18 bases in between. CDR1 is KGHSH and CDR2 is LQKENI in the germline V gene. The CDR3 DNA reads TGTGCCAGCTCGCTAAATGGAGGGGTGAGTGAAGCTTTCTTT. It encodes CASSLNGGVSEAFF.

This chain links TRBV18 with TRBJ1-1, with D tentatively TRBD1 (5 bases). V shed 3 bases and J shed 1 base, with 12 bases lying between them. The CDR3 spans 15 residues. CDR1 is KGHSH and CDR2 is LQKENI in the germline V gene. DNA for the CDR3: TGTGCCAGCTCACCGGGGGGATCCAGGAACACTGAAGCTTTCTTT. Its protein is CASSPGGSRNTEAFF.

CDR3 region: CASSVGLAYNEQFF. CDR3 in DNA: TGTGCCAGCAGCGTAGGTTTAGCCTACAATGAGCAGTTCTTC. The rearrangement joins TRBV9 to TRBJ2-1, with unresolved D. Germline V gene lookup returns CDR1 SGDLS and CDR2 YYNGEE. Trimming stripped 0 bases from V and 2 bases from J, with 6 bases between. The CDR3 extends over 14 amino acids.

This CDR3 is CASRTGTYYGYTF. Written as DNA, the CDR3 is TGTGCCAGTAGAACCGGGACCTACTATGGCTACACCTTC. The rearrangement uses TRBV19 and TRBJ1-2; D is possibly TRBD1 (5 bases). Germline-derived CDR1 and CDR2 are LNHDA and SQIVND (reference sequence). V lost 6 bases to trimming and J lost 3 bases, with 11 bases between them. The length of the CDR3 is 13 residues.

V is TRBV28 and J is TRBJ2-3; TRBD2 is a possible D gene (7 bases). CDR1 and CDR2 (germline): MDHEN, SYDVKM. V lost 7 bases, J lost 5 bases, and 16 bases lay in between. CDR3 size: 14 residues. The CDR3 DNA is TGTGCCAGCACTTGGGGGGGCTACTTAGATACGCAGTATTTT. It specifies CASTWGGYLDTQYF. The full variable domain, in which reference TRBV28 and TRBJ2-3 provide the parts outside the CDR3, is DVKVTQSSRYLVKRTGEKVFLECVQDMDHENMFWYRQDPGLGLRLIYFSYDVKMKEKGDIPEGYSVSREKKERFSLILESASTNQTSMYLCASTWGGYLDTQYFGPGTRLTVL.

This chain joins TRBV6-5 and TRBJ1-5; no firm D call. Trimming took off 8 bases at V and 2 bases at J, with 7 bases between the two ends. Germline assignment: CDR1 MNHEY and CDR2 SVGAGI. CDR3 size: 12 residues. The CDR3 sequence is CASRNGNQPQHF. CDR3 sequence (DNA): TGTGCCAGCCGGAATGGCAATCAGCCCCAGCATTTT.